This T cell receptor beta chain emerged from a study of identical twins. This clonotype occurred many times. TCRdb re-derived calls from the 5' RACE reads in MiXCR, one entry per CDR3 protein. The table has about 890,000 distinct CDR3 sequences, over 9% seen once; the top ten hold 1.5% to 2%. Looked up from germline, CDR1 is PRHDT and CDR2 is FYEKMQ (reference sequence). The CDR3 consists of 16 residues. V was clipped by 2 bases and J by 3 bases, with 15 bases between them. These same data were also listed under a study on yellow fever vaccine responses in identical twins.

Material for sequencing was PBMCs. The chain employs TRBV13 and TRBJ2-3, with D maybe TRBD2 (5 bases). The clonotype was recovered from a woman aged 18-30 years in good health. Here the CDR3 reads CASSLRVISGTDTQYF. In DNA form, the CDR3 reads TGTGCCAGCAGCTTAAGGGTTATAAGCGGTACAGATACGCAGTATTTT.